This note documents a single T cell receptor beta chain sequence. Its antigen is not identified. Per the germline V gene, CDR1 is WNHNN and CDR2 is SYGVQD (reference sequence). CDR3 length equals 16 residues. V lost 2 bases and J 2 bases, leaving 14 bases between the germline ends. Both 60 Vbeta primers and 13 Jbeta primers went into the PCR. The data were produced by immunoSEQ multiplex PCR, yet TCRdb's version contains in-frame clones alone and is incomplete. The data hold under 150,000 clones, with around three quarters observed a single time. The data originate from a study of cytomegalovirus exposure and HLA in healthy donors. Across the whole study: Among the 370 or so donors who were genotyped, about 86% fell in the genetic ancestry cluster that is associated with self-reported Caucasian donors. General study points: The study labeled fewer than 200 TCR beta chains cytomegalovirus-associated.

This TCR was sampled from a man aged 30 to 45 in good health and CMV-seronegative. Specimen: PBMCs. The chain employs TRBV10-1 and TRBJ2-3, with TRBD2 as a possible D gene (6 bases). CDR3 DNA sequence: TGCGCCAGCAGTGAGAGCCCGGGACTGGCCACAGATACGCAGTATTTT. Translated: CASSESPGLATDTQYF.